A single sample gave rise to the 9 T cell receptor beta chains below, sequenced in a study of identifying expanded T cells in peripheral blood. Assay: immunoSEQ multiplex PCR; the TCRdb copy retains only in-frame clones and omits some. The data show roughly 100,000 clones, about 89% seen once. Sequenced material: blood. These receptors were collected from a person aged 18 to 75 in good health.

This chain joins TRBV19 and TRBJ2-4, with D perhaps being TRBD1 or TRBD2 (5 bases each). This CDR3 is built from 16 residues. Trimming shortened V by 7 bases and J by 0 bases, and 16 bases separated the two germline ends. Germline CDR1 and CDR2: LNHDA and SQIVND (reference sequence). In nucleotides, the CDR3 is TGTGCCAGTACGGGGCGAGAGACCCTAGCCAAAAACATTCAGTACTTC. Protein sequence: CASTGRETLAKNIQYF. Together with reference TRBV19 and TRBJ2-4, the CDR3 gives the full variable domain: DGGITQSPKYLFRKEGQNVTLSCEQNLNHDAMYWYRQDPGQGLRLIYYSQIVNDFQKGDIAEGYSVSREKKESFPLTVTSAQKNPTAFYLCASTGRETLAKNIQYFGAGTRLSVL.

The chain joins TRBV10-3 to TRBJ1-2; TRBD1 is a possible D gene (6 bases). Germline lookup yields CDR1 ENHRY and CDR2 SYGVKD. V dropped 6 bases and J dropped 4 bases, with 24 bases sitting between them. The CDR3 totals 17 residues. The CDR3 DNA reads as TGTGCCATCAGGACAGGAGGGGCGAGTGATGGGGGCTATGGCTACACCTTC. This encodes CAIRTGGASDGGYGYTF.

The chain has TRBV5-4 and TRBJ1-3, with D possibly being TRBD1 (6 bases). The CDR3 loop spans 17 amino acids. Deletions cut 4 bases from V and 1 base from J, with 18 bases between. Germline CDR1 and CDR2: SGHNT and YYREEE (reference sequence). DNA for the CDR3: TGTGCCAGCAGCCCTGGCAGAGGACAGTCATCTGGAAACACCATATATTTT. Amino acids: CASSPGRGQSSGNTIYF.

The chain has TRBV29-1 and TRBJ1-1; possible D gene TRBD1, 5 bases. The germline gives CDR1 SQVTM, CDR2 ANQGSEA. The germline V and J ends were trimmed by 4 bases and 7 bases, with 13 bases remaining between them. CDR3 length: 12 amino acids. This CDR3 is CSVAQQGSEAFF. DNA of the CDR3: TGCAGCGTTGCCCAGCAGGGCAGTGAAGCTTTCTTT.

The DNA of the CDR3 is TGTGCCAGTAGTAGAGGACGCCTCGGGGCGAACACCGGGGAGCTGTTTTTT. Its protein is CASSRGRLGANTGELFF. V and J are TRBV19 and TRBJ2-2, with D maybe TRBD2 (5 bases). The CDR3 extends over 17 amino acids. CDR1 and CDR2 (germline): LNHDA, SQIVND (reference sequence). Trimming pared 4 bases from V and 0 bases from J, leaving 15 bases between.

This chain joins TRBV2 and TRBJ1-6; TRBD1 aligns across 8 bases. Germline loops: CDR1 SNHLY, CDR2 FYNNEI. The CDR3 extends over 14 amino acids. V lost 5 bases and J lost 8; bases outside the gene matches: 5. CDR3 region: CASSTTGAHSPLHF. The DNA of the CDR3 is TGTGCCAGCAGTACGACAGGGGCCCATTCACCCCTCCACTTT.

For the CDR3, the DNA is TGTGCCAGCAGTCTGGGACAGTCCTACGAGCAGTACTTC. Its protein is CASSLGQSYEQYF. The chain carries TRBV27 and TRBJ2-7; TRBD1 matches 7 bases. The CDR3 has 13 amino acids. Germline CDR1 and CDR2: MNHEY and SMNVEV (reference sequence). The V gene end was trimmed by 5 bases and the J gene end by 1 base; junction bases not matched to a gene: 2.

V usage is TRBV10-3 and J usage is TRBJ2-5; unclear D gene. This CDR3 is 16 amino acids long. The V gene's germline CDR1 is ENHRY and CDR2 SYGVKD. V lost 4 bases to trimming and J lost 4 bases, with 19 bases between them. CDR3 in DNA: TGTGCCATCAGTGGGCCCCTAGGCCTCGCGCGAGAGACCCAGTACTTC. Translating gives CAISGPLGLARETQYF.

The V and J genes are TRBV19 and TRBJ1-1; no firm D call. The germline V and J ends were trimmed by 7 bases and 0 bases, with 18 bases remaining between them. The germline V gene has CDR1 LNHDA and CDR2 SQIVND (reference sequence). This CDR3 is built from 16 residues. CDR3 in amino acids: CASNRQSGHMNTEAFF. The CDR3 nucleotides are TGTGCCAGTAACCGCCAGTCCGGGCACATGAACACTGAAGCTTTCTTT.